Listed below are T cell receptor beta chains from one sample, sequenced in a study of blood T cell repertoires in COVID-19. The repertoire was sequenced with immunoSEQ multiplex PCR; TCRdb's copy has only in-frame clones and lacks some. The sample lists over 80,000 clones, 75% to 90% seen once, with more than 1% in the top ten. Sequencing was done on a sample of peripheral blood. These receptors were obtained from a man older than 75 with active or convalescent COVID-19. Each CDR3 is given without its conserved first and last residue.

TRBV5-1	TRBJ2-7	ASSLDGRDVEQY
TRBV5-1	TRBJ2-7	ASGLGTYEQY
TRBV9	TRBJ2-2	ASSVGSGTPTGELF
TRBV10-3	TRBJ2-2	AISEWGRRNTGELF
TRBV30	TRBJ2-7	AWGTTGVVYEQY
TRBV10-2	TRBJ2-7	ASTDRVYEQY
TRBV23-1	TRBJ2-1	ASSHPQGVYNEQF
TRBV18	TRBJ1-3	ASSTGQISGNTIY
TRBV6-6	TRBJ1-2	ASSYPRGINYGYT
TRBV30	TRBJ2-2	AYQRGNDGELF
TRBV7-8	TRBJ2-7	ASSPPGQGEQY
TRBV30	TRBJ2-2	ASPNPTSGAYTGELF
TRBV5-1	TRBJ2-1	ASSLSGGYNEQF
TRBV29-1	TRBJ1-2	SVEVVVSYGYT
TRBV7-9	TRBJ2-1	ASSLGLTGDFNEQF
TRBV15	TRBJ2-5	ATSRDPRDSAGGNAETQY
TRBV4-1	TRBJ1-3	ASSQTLPSGRSSGNTIY
TRBV11-3	TRBJ2-1	ASSLGTSDNNEQF